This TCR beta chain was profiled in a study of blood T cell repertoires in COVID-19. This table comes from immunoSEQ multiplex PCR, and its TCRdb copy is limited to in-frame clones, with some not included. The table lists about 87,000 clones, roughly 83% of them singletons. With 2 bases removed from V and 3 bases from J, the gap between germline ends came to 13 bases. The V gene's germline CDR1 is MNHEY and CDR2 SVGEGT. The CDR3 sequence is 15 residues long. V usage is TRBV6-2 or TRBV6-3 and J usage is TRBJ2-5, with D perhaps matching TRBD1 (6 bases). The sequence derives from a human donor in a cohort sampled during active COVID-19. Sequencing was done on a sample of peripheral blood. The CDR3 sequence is CASSYGGSNKETQYF. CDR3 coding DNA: TGTGCCAGCAGTTACGGGGGCTCGAATAAAGAGACCCAGTACTTC.